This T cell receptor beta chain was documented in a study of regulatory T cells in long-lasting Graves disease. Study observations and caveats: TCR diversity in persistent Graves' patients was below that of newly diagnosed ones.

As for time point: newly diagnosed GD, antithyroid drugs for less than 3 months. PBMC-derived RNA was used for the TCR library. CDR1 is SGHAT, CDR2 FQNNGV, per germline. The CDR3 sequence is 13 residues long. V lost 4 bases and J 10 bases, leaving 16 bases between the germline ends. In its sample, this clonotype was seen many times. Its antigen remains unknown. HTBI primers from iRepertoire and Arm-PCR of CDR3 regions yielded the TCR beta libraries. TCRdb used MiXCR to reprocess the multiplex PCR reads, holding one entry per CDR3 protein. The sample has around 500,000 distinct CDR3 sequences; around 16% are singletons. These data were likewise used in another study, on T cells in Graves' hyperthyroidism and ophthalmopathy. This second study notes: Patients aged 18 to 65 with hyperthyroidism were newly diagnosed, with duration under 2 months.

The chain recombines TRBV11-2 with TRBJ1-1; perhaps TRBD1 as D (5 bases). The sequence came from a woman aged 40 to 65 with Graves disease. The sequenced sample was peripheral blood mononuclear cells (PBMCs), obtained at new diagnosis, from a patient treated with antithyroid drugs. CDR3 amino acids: CASSYSPIQGAFF. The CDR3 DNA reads TGTGCCAGCAGCTACAGTCCAATCCAGGGAGCTTTCTTT.